This T cell receptor (beta chain) was identified in a study of blood T cell repertoires in COVID-19. TCRdb's table, derived via immunoSEQ multiplex PCR, lists solely in-frame clones and lacks some. The sample gives 250,000 to 400,000 clones, 80% to 90% of which show up once; 1% is in the top ten. Germline CDR1 is SGHRS and CDR2 is YFSETQ. Trimming took 4 bases from V and 4 from J; bases not matched to a gene: 8. This CDR3 is built from 15 residues. V and J are TRBV5-1 and TRBJ1-5, with TRBD1 matching over 7 bases. The sequenced sample was peripheral blood. This TCR came from a man in his forties or fifties with active or convalescent COVID-19. The CDR3 region has the DNA TGCGCCAGCAGCCAGGGGGACAGAAATAATCAGCCCCAGCATTTT. Its protein is CASSQGDRNNQPQHF.